This section outlines one TCR beta chain sequence together with its context. The study ran its PCR with 60 Vbeta and 13 Jbeta primers. The repertoire was sequenced with immunoSEQ multiplex PCR; TCRdb's copy has only in-frame clones and lacks some. Of under 200,000 clones listed, approximately 82% were seen once; the top ten hold around 2%. The source of the sample is a study of cytomegalovirus exposure and HLA in healthy donors. On the study more broadly: The early release's HLA-typed donors yielded 78 million or so unique TCRs.

Trimming cost V 5 bases and J 4 bases; bases outside gene matches: 15. The CDR3 runs 17 residues. Germline CDR1 reads SEHNR; CDR2 reads FQNEAQ (reference sequence). Sequenced material: PBMCs. The rearrangement joins TRBV7-9 to TRBJ1-2; TRBD1 agrees at 8 bases. The clonotype was recovered from a woman younger than 30 in good health and CMV-seropositive. CDR3 DNA: TGTGCCAGCAGCCTGGACCGACAGGGGAATAGGGTCTATGGCTACACCTTC. It specifies CASSLDRQGNRVYGYTF.